The rows below give T cell receptor beta chains drawn from one sample of a study of blood T cell repertoires in COVID-19. The method was immunoSEQ multiplex PCR; TCRdb's version includes in-frame clones alone and lacks a portion of them. The profile shows around 170,000 clones, 86% of them singletons. Sequenced input: peripheral blood. The receptors derive from a man over 45 with active or convalescent COVID-19. CDR3s include the opening cysteine and the closing phenylalanine or tryptophan. Each record gives: J gene, V gene, D gene, clone size, CDR3 length, CDR3 DNA, CDR3 protein. D genes are given only for firm matches. Size is stated for part of the rows, as once, few or many counts, or as a class when the clone is expanded.

TRBJ2-5 | TRBV5-8 | - | - | 15 | TGTGCCAGCAGCTCGCCTGGGGCGGGGCCAGAGACCCAGTACTTC | CASSSPGAGPETQYF
TRBJ2-7 | TRBV7-2 | TRBD2 | - | 16 | TGTGCCAGCAGTTACCTGGGGGTTGCGGGAGCTTCCGAGCAGTACTTC | CASSYLGVAGASEQYF
TRBJ2-3 | TRBV11-3 | TRBD2 | - | 17 | TGTGCCAGCAGCTTAGATCTGGTAGCGGGAGAGGACGATACGCAGTATTTT | CASSLDLVAGEDDTQYF
TRBJ2-3 | TRBV7-2 | - | - | 15 | TGTGCCAGCAGCTTAGTGGCGGGGCCCACAGATACGCAGTATTTT | CASSLVAGPTDTQYF
TRBJ2-5 | TRBV5-6 | TRBD1 | few | 14 | TGTGCCAGCAGCTACGGGACAGCCCAAGAGACCCAGTACTTC | CASSYGTAQETQYF
TRBJ1-1 | TRBV7-3 | - | - | 15 | TGTGCCAGCAGCTTATCAGCTGGGCTGGTCGCTGAAGCTTTCTTT | CASSLSAGLVAEAFF
TRBJ2-1 | TRBV14 | TRBD2 | - | 21 | TGTGCCAGCAGCCAAGTTCGGGCCCCCGGGGCTAGCGGGATCAAATACAATGAGCAGTTCTTC | CASSQVRAPGASGIKYNEQFF
TRBJ2-3 | TRBV11-1 | TRBD2 | few | 15 | TGTGCCAGCAGCTTACTTAGCGGGAGCGCAGATACGCAGTATTTT | CASSLLSGSADTQYF
TRBJ2-7 | TRBV9 | - | many | 14 | TGTGCCAGCAGCACACGGACAGAGACCTACGAGCAGTACTTC | CASSTRTETYEQYF
TRBJ1-1 | TRBV28 | TRBD1 | once | 14 | TGTGCCAGCAGGACGGACAGGGGCGGTACTGAAGCTTTCTTT | CASRTDRGGTEAFF
TRBJ2-5 | TRBV4-1 | TRBD2 | - | 15 | TGCGCCAGCAGCCAAGATCCAGCTAGCGGGGAGACCCAGTACTTC | CASSQDPASGETQYF
TRBJ2-1 | TRBV5-6 | TRBD2 | once | 15 | TGTGCCAGCAGCTTGACTAGCGGGAGGAGCGGTGAGCAGTTCTTC | CASSLTSGRSGEQFF
TRBJ1-3 | TRBV4-3 | - | - | 14 | TGCGCCAGCAGCCCCACAGGCTCTGGAAACACCATATATTTT | CASSPTGSGNTIYF
TRBJ2-1 | TRBV20-1 | - | once | 13 | TGCAGTGCTAGTCAGCGTGGATACAATGAGCAGTTCTTC | CSASQRGYNEQFF
TRBJ1-3 | TRBV11-2 | - | - | 14 | TGTGCCAGCAGCGTGTTAGGGGTCGGAAACACCATATATTTT | CASSVLGVGNTIYF
TRBJ1-2 | TRBV27 | TRBD1 | once | 13 | TGTGCCAGCAGTGACCTACAGGGGGTCGGCTACACCTTC | CASSDLQGVGYTF
TRBJ2-6 | TRBV6-2/TRBV6-3 | TRBD1 | - | 16 | TGTGCCAGCAGTAACCCAGGGGGTACTGGGGCCAACGTCCTGACTTTC | CASSNPGGTGANVLTF